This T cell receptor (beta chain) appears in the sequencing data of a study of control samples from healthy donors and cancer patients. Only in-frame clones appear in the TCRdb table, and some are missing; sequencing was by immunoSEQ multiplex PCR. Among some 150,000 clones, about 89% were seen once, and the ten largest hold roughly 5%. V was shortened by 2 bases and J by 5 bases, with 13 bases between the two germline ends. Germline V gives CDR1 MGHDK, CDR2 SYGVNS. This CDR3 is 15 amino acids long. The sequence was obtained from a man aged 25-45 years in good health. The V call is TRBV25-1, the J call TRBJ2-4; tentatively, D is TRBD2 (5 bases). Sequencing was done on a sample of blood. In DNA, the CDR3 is TGTGCCAGCAGTGAAAGGAGGTCAGATCAAAACATTCAGTACTTC. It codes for CASSERRSDQNIQYF.